Below, 22 T cell receptor beta chains from the same sample are listed, as sequenced in a study of cytomegalovirus exposure and HLA in healthy donors. The PCR had 60 Vbeta and 13 Jbeta primers. Data came from immunoSEQ multiplex PCR; TCRdb stores just in-frame clones and leaves some out. The sample lists roughly 110,000 clones; 70% to 85% were seen once. Sequenced material: PBMCs. The receptors originated from a male donor in good health and CMV-seronegative.

This clone was seen a handful of times. The chain combines TRBV5-1 with TRBJ2-1, with 10 bases fitting TRBD2. V was clipped by 1 base and J by 1 base; unmatched bases: 5. Germline V gene data show CDR1 as SGHRS and CDR2 as YFSETQ. This CDR3 contains 17 residues. CDR3 residues: CASSLYKTSGSYNEQFF. In DNA form, the CDR3 reads TGCGCCAGCAGCTTGTACAAGACTAGCGGGTCCTACAATGAGCAGTTCTTC.

The chain links TRBV27 to TRBJ2-3; 10 positions agree with TRBD2. The germline V gene encodes CDR1 MNHEY and CDR2 SMNVEV (reference sequence). The CDR3 consists of 16 residues. With 5 bases clipped from V and 0 bases from J, the junction kept 5 bases outside the gene matches. CDR3 region: CASSRTSGTSTDTQYF. CDR3 coding DNA: TGTGCCAGCAGTCGAACTAGCGGGACTAGCACAGATACGCAGTATTTT.

The V call is TRBV5-1, the J call TRBJ2-6, with TRBD1 identical over 11 bases. The V and J ends lost 1 base and 3 bases, in that order; junction bases with no gene match: 3. This CDR3 has 17 residues. Germline CDR1 reads SGHRS; CDR2 reads YFSETQ. CDR3 residues: CASSLLDRGHGANVLTF. DNA of the CDR3: TGCGCCAGCAGCTTGCTGGACAGGGGGCATGGGGCCAACGTCCTGACTTTC.

This chain links TRBV11-2 with TRBJ2-7; TRBD1 might be the D (6 bases). V was clipped by 8 bases and J by 3 bases, with 17 bases between them. Germline lookup yields CDR1 SGHAT and CDR2 FQNNGV. This CDR3 is 14 amino acids long. CDR3 coding DNA: TGTGCCAGCTTATCTGCCGGACAGTTCTACGAGCAGTACTTC. It encodes CASLSAGQFYEQYF.

J is TRBJ2-7 and V is TRBV5-4, with TRBD2 identical over 9 bases. The germline V gene has CDR1 SGHNT and CDR2 YYREEE (reference sequence). The CDR3 spans 15 residues. Trimming took 0 bases from V and 5 from J; bases not matched to a gene: 6. The CDR3 DNA reads as TGTGCCAGCAGCTTGGATAGCGGGAGAATAAACGAGCAGTACTTC. Protein sequence: CASSLDSGRINEQYF.

The V call is TRBV6-1, the J call TRBJ2-2; possibly TRBD1 for D (6 bases). CDR1 is MNHNS, CDR2 SASEGT, per germline. Trimming removed 1 base from V and 5 bases from J, with 11 bases in between. This CDR3 comprises 15 residues. CDR3 DNA sequence: TGTGCCAGCAGTGAAGGCAGGACAGAGACCGGGGAGCTGTTTTTT. This sequence encodes CASSEGRTETGELFF.

The chain combines TRBV5-4 with TRBJ2-7; D might be TRBD2 (5 bases). The CDR3 length is 16 residues. Germline loops: CDR1 SGHNT, CDR2 YYREEE (reference sequence). V shed 4 bases and J shed 1 base, with 18 bases lying between them. CDR3 sequence: CASSPPKGGSSYEQYF. In DNA, the CDR3 is TGTGCCAGCAGCCCCCCAAAAGGAGGTTCATCCTACGAGCAGTACTTC.

V and J are TRBV7-2 and TRBJ2-7; 15 nucleotides align to TRBD2. The junction had 5 bases not matched to a gene; V was cut back by 4 bases and J by 4 bases. Germline V gene lookup returns CDR1 SGHTA and CDR2 FQGNSA. The CDR3 loop spans 16 amino acids. This CDR3 reads CASSSGLAGGPYEQYF. CDR3 DNA sequence: TGTGCCAGCAGCTCAGGACTAGCGGGAGGGCCATACGAGCAGTACTTC.

CDR3: CASSLVGYEQYF. Here the CDR3 DNA reads TGCGCCAGCAGCTTGGTCGGTTACGAGCAGTACTTC. The chain is built from TRBV5-1 and TRBJ2-7; D not certain. Germline values: CDR1 SGHRS, CDR2 YFSETQ. The CDR3 loop spans 12 amino acids. Trimming stripped 0 bases from V and 4 bases from J, with 5 bases between.

The chain joins TRBV28 to TRBJ2-7; tentative D call: TRBD1 (5 bases). The CDR3 is made up of 14 amino acids. With 2 bases removed from V and 1 base from J, the gap between germline ends came to 9 bases. The germline CDR1 and CDR2 sequences are MDHEN and SYDVKM. The DNA of the CDR3 is TGTGCCAGCAGTTTAATGGACAAGTCCTACGAGCAGTACTTC. This translates into CASSLMDKSYEQYF.

V usage is TRBV5-1 and J usage is TRBJ2-3; the D is unclear. The germline V and J ends were trimmed by 4 bases and 5 bases, with 5 bases remaining between them. CDR1 and CDR2 from the germline V gene are SGHRS and YFSETQ. The CDR3 covers 11 residues. CDR3 sequence: CASSKQDTQYF. In DNA, the CDR3 is TGCGCCAGCAGCAAGCAAGATACGCAGTATTTT.

V is TRBV6-1 and J is TRBJ2-7; tentatively, D is TRBD1 (7 bases). This CDR3 comprises 14 residues. Trimming shortened V by 2 bases and J by 2 bases, and 10 bases separated the two germline ends. The germline V gene encodes CDR1 MNHNS and CDR2 SASEGT. CDR3 DNA: TGTGCCAGCAGTGAACCCAGGGGGGCCTACGAGCAGTACTTC. Amino acids: CASSEPRGAYEQYF.

The chain employs TRBV30 and TRBJ2-1, with TRBD2 as a possible D gene (5 bases). CDR3 length: 15 residues. Germline loops: CDR1 GTSNPN, CDR2 SVGIG (reference sequence). V was pared by 0 bases and J by 4 bases, with 13 bases between. The DNA for the CDR3 is TGTGCCTGGAGTGTCAAGGGAGTGGGGTACAATGAGCAGTTCTTC. It encodes CAWSVKGVGYNEQFF. The entire variable domain, with the rest obtained from reference TRBV30 and TRBJ2-1, is as follows: SQTIHQWPATLVQPVGSPLSLECTVEGTSNPNLYWYRQAAGRGLQLLFYSVGIGQISSEVPQNLSASRPQDRQFILSSKKLLLSDSGFYLCAWSVKGVGYNEQFFGPGTRLTVL.

The rearrangement links TRBV2 to TRBJ2-7, with D unclear. In germline, CDR1 is SNHLY, CDR2 FYNNEI. The V and J ends lost 6 bases and 6 bases respectively, with 6 bases between them. The CDR3 covers 10 residues. CDR3 region: CASSRSEQYF. The CDR3 DNA reads as TGTGCCAGCAGCAGAAGCGAGCAGTACTTC.

The chain uses TRBV5-1 and TRBJ2-7; no reliable D call. Germline V lookup: CDR1 SGHRS, CDR2 YFSETQ. V lost 3 bases and J lost 6, with 13 bases in between. The CDR3 extends over 13 amino acids. DNA for the CDR3: TGCGCCAGCAGCTCCGGCGGCGGCTGCGAGCAGTACTTC. Translated: CASSSGGGCEQYF.

This chain connects TRBV6-5 to TRBJ2-7; 8 bases are shared with TRBD2. J was trimmed by 2 bases and V by 3 bases; bases with no gene match: 6. CDR1 and CDR2 (germline): MNHEY, SVGAGI. CDR3 length: 15 amino acids. The CDR3 DNA reads TGTGCCAGCAGTTATCGTAGCGGGACGCCCTACGAGCAGTACTTC. As protein: CASSYRSGTPYEQYF.

V gene TRBV7-7 combines with J gene TRBJ2-5; unclear D gene. V was clipped by 1 base and J by 2 bases, with 5 bases between them. The length of the CDR3 is 13 residues. The germline CDR1 and CDR2 sequences are SSHAT and FNYEAQ (reference sequence). Here the CDR3 reads CASSLVLQETQYF. The CDR3, as DNA: TGTGCCAGCAGCTTAGTATTACAAGAGACCCAGTACTTC.

The chain is built from TRBV6-1 and TRBJ2-3; unclear D gene. The V gene's germline CDR1 is MNHNS and CDR2 SASEGT. The CDR3 covers 15 residues. V was shortened by 7 bases and J by 2 bases, with 16 bases between the two germline ends. CDR3 residues: CASTPIEANTDTQYF. The CDR3 DNA reads TGTGCCAGCACCCCAATCGAGGCCAACACAGATACGCAGTATTTT.

The chain recombines TRBV18 with TRBJ1-5; TRBD1 matches 9 bases. Germline CDR1 and CDR2: KGHSH and LQKENI. Trimming took 2 bases from V and 4 from J; bases not matched to a gene: 6. The CDR3 sequence is 16 residues long. The CDR3 spells CASSPVPDRGNQPQHF. The DNA for the CDR3 is TGTGCCAGCTCACCAGTCCCGGACAGGGGAAATCAGCCCCAGCATTTT.

The V call is TRBV18, the J call TRBJ2-3; a weak D match, TRBD2 (6 bases). Per the germline V gene, CDR1 is KGHSH and CDR2 is LQKENI. The CDR3 sequence is 15 residues long. V dropped 4 bases and J dropped 4 bases, with 15 bases sitting between them. CDR3 coding DNA: TGTGCCAGCTCACGAGGATATAGCGGCTCAGATACGCAGTATTTT. Translating it yields CASSRGYSGSDTQYF. Using reference TRBV18 and TRBJ2-3 for the parts outside the CDR3, the full variable domain is NAGVMQNPRHLVRRRGQEARLRCSPMKGHSHVYWYRQLPEEGLKFMVYLQKENIIDESGMPKERFSAEFPKEGPSILRIQQVVRGDSAAYFCASSRGYSGSDTQYFGPGTRLTVL.

The chain combines TRBV25-1 with TRBJ1-1, with a tentative D call TRBD1 (5 bases). The germline V and J ends were trimmed by 7 bases and 4 bases, with 13 bases remaining between them. Germline CDR1 MGHDK, CDR2 SYGVNS. This CDR3 comprises 13 residues. The CDR3 region has the DNA TGTGCCAGCAAGGGGCAGGGCGGCACTGAAGCTTTCTTT. It specifies CASKGQGGTEAFF.

The chain links TRBV13 to TRBJ2-7; 12 positions match TRBD2. This CDR3 contains 15 residues. Per germline, CDR1 PRHDT and CDR2 FYEKMQ (reference sequence). After removal of 5 bases from V and 4 bases from J, the junction contained 6 bases not matched to a gene. CDR3 protein: CASSTRTSGMYEQYF. For the CDR3, the DNA is TGTGCCAGCAGCACTCGGACTAGCGGGATGTACGAGCAGTACTTC.